The 31 T cell receptor beta chains below come from one sample, sequenced in a study of graft-versus-host responses after intestinal transplantation. Assay: immunoSEQ multiplex PCR; the TCRdb copy retains only in-frame clones and omits some. Found here are 22,000 or so clones, roughly 79% of them singletons; the top ten hold roughly 3.1%. Intraepithelial and lamina propria lymphocytes were freed from processed graft tissue. The sample was ileum tissue, taken 12 days after intestinal transplant. The receptors were gathered from a human patient who received an intestinal transplant, so some T cells may come from the graft donor.

This clone was recorded only once. The rearrangement uses TRBV6-5 and TRBJ2-5; 10 bases fit TRBD2. CDR1 and CDR2 from the germline V gene are MNHEY and SVGAGI. J gave up 2 bases and V 3 bases, and 6 bases lay outside the gene matches. The CDR3 sequence is 16 residues long. CDR3 in amino acids: CASSYASGGAQETQYF. The CDR3 bases are TGTGCCAGCAGTTATGCTAGCGGGGGTGCTCAAGAGACCCAGTACTTC.

The V and J genes are TRBV27 and TRBJ2-1, with a tentative D call TRBD2 (7 bases). Trimming left V 4 bases short and J 2 bases short, with 12 bases between. Per the germline V gene, CDR1 is MNHEY and CDR2 is SMNVEV (reference sequence). There are 15 residues in the CDR3. CDR3 DNA: TGTGCCAGCAGTTGGGGGCGGGGGACCTACAATGAGCAGTTCTTC. It translates to CASSWGRGTYNEQFF.

The count of this clone is one. The chain couples TRBV6-1 to TRBJ1-1; D is possibly TRBD1 (6 bases). This CDR3 contains 14 residues. Trimming removed 3 bases from V and 4 bases from J, with 12 bases in between. CDR1 is MNHNS and CDR2 is SASEGT in the germline V gene. The CDR3 nucleotides are TGTGCCAGCAGTGAGGGGACAACAGGCACTGAAGCTTTCTTT. Its protein is CASSEGTTGTEAFF.

The chain couples TRBV21-1 to TRBJ2-2; the table's TRBD1 call for D was not verified on the DNA. TRBV21-1 represents a pseudogene. This CDR3 is 18 amino acids long. The CDR3 region is CASSKVRPTGGNTGELFF. The CDR3 DNA reads TGTGCCAGCAGCAAAGTTCGCCCGACAGGGGGCAACACCGGGGAGCTGTTTTTT.

This clone was observed a few times. J is TRBJ1-1 and V is TRBV9; a possible D gene is TRBD1 (5 bases). The V gene lost 6 bases and the J gene lost 4 bases, with 16 bases spanning the gap. CDR3 length: 14 amino acids. The germline CDR1 and CDR2 sequences are SGDLS and YYNGEE. This chain's CDR3 is CASNPGGVGTEAFF. DNA of the CDR3: TGTGCCAGCAACCCTGGAGGGGTCGGCACTGAAGCTTTCTTT.

The V gene is TRBV5-1, the J gene TRBJ2-1, with no clear D. This CDR3 is 13 amino acids long. CDR1 and CDR2 from the germline V gene are SGHRS and YFSETQ. Trimming took off 4 bases at V and 10 bases at J, with 15 bases between the two ends. DNA of the CDR3: TGCGCCAGCAGCCAGTTGCCTAACGGGGAGCAGTTCTTC. This codes for CASSQLPNGEQFF.

V is TRBV5-6 and J is TRBJ2-5, with 13 bases matching TRBD2. The germline V gene has CDR1 SGHDT and CDR2 YYEEEE. This CDR3 contains 15 residues. V gave up 6 bases and J gave up 1 base; unmatched junction bases: 3. CDR3 sequence reads: CASMGLAGSQETQYF. The DNA of the CDR3 is TGTGCCAGCATGGGACTAGCGGGGTCCCAAGAGACCCAGTACTTC.

The rearrangement links TRBV9 to TRBJ1-1; no clear D gene. Per germline, CDR1 SGDLS and CDR2 YYNGEE. There are 13 residues in the CDR3. V was clipped by 4 bases and J by 7 bases, with 14 bases between them. The CDR3 DNA reads as TGTGCCAGCAGCCCCCTTAATGGAGTTGAAGCTTTCTTT. Encoded protein: CASSPLNGVEAFF.

This clone is a singleton in its sample. The J gene is TRBJ1-5, the V gene TRBV5-1; tentatively, D is TRBD1 (6 bases). The CDR3 has 15 amino acids. V dropped 0 bases and J dropped 5 bases, with 12 bases sitting between them. The germline CDR1 and CDR2 sequences are SGHRS and YFSETQ. The CDR3 DNA follows: TGCGCCAGCAGCTTGGGTGGGGGCTCCTATCAGCCCCAGCATTTT. This encodes CASSLGGGSYQPQHF.

The CDR3 region is CASREPLRTDTQYF. CDR3 nucleotide sequence: TGTGCCAGCAGAGAGCCCTTGAGGACAGATACGCAGTATTTT. This chain connects TRBV6-1 to TRBJ2-3; D gene unclear. The V end lost 6 bases, the J end lost 3 bases, and 13 bases lay between the germline ends. Germline V lookup: CDR1 MNHNS, CDR2 SASEGT. CDR3 size: 14 residues.

The rearrangement links TRBV6-6 to TRBJ1-1; possible D gene TRBD1, 5 bases. The V end was cut by 6 bases, the J end by 2 bases, with 13 bases between. CDR1 is MNHNY, CDR2 SVGAGI, per germline (reference sequence). CDR3 length: 14 amino acids. The CDR3 sequence: CASRRNRPNTEAFF. The CDR3, as DNA: TGTGCCAGCAGGAGGAACAGGCCTAACACTGAAGCTTTCTTT.

Comment on this clone: Other DNA variants within this sample encode the same CDR3. The gene calls are TRBV10-3 and TRBJ1-2, with D possibly being TRBD1 (6 bases). Trimming took 3 bases from V and 4 from J, leaving 24 bases between them. Germline V gene sequence: CDR1 ENHRY, CDR2 SYGVKD. The CDR3 spans 18 residues. The CDR3 DNA sequence: TGTGCCATCAGTGATGTCGGGGTAGCAGGGGTGGCGTTCTATGGCTACACCTTC. Amino acids: CAISDVGVAGVAFYGYTF.

V usage is TRBV7-9 and J usage is TRBJ2-1, with D perhaps TRBD1 (6 bases). The ends were cut back, 5 bases at V and 12 bases at J, with 20 bases in the middle. Germline V lookup: CDR1 SEHNR, CDR2 FQNEAQ (reference sequence). The CDR3 sequence is 14 residues long. DNA for the CDR3: TGTGCCAGCAGCCGCCGTGACAGGCCTGGAAGGCAGTTCTTC. This translates into CASSRRDRPGRQFF.

The CDR3: CAWSVAGGDTGELFF. The CDR3 nucleotides read TGTGCCTGGAGTGTTGCAGGGGGCGACACCGGGGAGCTGTTTTTT. This sequence joins TRBV30 and TRBJ2-2; 8 bases are shared with TRBD1. V shed 0 bases and J 3 bases; nucleotides not matched to a gene: 3. CDR1 and CDR2 (germline): GTSNPN, SVGIG (reference sequence). CDR3 length: 15 residues.

This sequence joins TRBV6-5 and TRBJ1-2; D not resolved. CDR3 length equals 13 residues. Germline V gene lookup returns CDR1 MNHEY and CDR2 SVGAGI. V was pared by 8 bases and J by 0 bases, with 10 bases between. In DNA form, the CDR3 reads TGTGCCAGCCGAGACGGGGCTAACTATGGCTACACCTTC. Protein product: CASRDGANYGYTF.

The gene calls are TRBV11-3 and TRBJ2-1; 8 bases fit TRBD2. The CDR3 contains 15 residues. The germline V gene encodes CDR1 SGHNT and CDR2 YENEEA. The junction had 8 bases not matched to a gene; V was cut back by 3 bases and J by 7 bases. The CDR3 loop is CASSFRGGRWNEQFF. CDR3 coding DNA: TGTGCCAGCAGCTTTCGGGGGGGGCGTTGGAATGAGCAGTTCTTC.

The chain uses TRBV7-8 and TRBJ1-4; tentatively, D is TRBD1 (6 bases). V was trimmed by 4 bases and J by 8 bases, leaving 14 bases between them. The CDR3 is 14 residues long. The germline gives CDR1 SGHVS, CDR2 FQNEAQ. DNA of the CDR3: TGTGCCAGCAGCTCTCAGGGGATTGCGGAAAAACTGTTTTTT. It specifies CASSSQGIAEKLFF.

V is TRBV2 and J is TRBJ1-1; D is unclear. This CDR3 spans 12 amino acids. Germline CDR1 is SNHLY and CDR2 is FYNNEI. V dropped 6 bases and J dropped 6 bases, with 11 bases sitting between them. The CDR3 loop reads CASRAVTPEAFF. The CDR3 bases are TGTGCCAGCAGAGCCGTAACCCCTGAAGCTTTCTTT. The entire variable domain, with the rest obtained from reference TRBV2 and TRBJ1-1, is as follows: EPEVTQTPSHQVTQMGQEVILRCVPISNHLYFYWYRQILGQKVEFLVSFYNNEISEKSEIFDDQFSVERPDGSNFTLKIRSTKLEDSAMYFCASRAVTPEAFFGQGTRLTVV.

CDR3 coding DNA: TGTGCCAGCAGGGGGACAGGGGCGAACACTGAAGCTTTCTTT. It encodes CASRGTGANTEAFF. The chain carries TRBV6-5 and TRBJ1-1; the match to TRBD1 covers 10 bases. There are 14 residues in the CDR3. The junction had 2 bases not matched to a gene; V was cut back by 6 bases and J by 1 base. Germline V lookup: CDR1 MNHEY, CDR2 SVGAGI.

The V call is TRBV11-2, the J call TRBJ1-2, with D tentatively TRBD1 (5 bases). The CDR3 runs 16 residues. Germline V gene sequence: CDR1 SGHAT, CDR2 FQNNGV. Trimming pared 5 bases from V and 1 base from J, leaving 17 bases between. The DNA of the CDR3 is TGTGCCAGCAGCCCGGCGGGGCAGTCCTGTAACTATGGCTACACCTTC. As protein: CASSPAGQSCNYGYTF.

Concerning this clone itself: One end of the junction is discordant with germline, which a read error may explain. The chain combines TRBV19 with TRBJ2-1; 7 bases agree with TRBD2. The V gene's germline CDR1 is LNHDA and CDR2 SQIVND (reference sequence). This CDR3 region has 11 residues. The CDR3 DNA is TGTGCCAGTAGGAAGAGGGCGGGAGAACTCTTC. It translates to CASRKRAGELF.

V gene TRBV7-9 combines with J gene TRBJ2-2, with TRBD2 matching over 7 bases. V lost 2 bases to trimming and J lost 3 bases; unmatched junction nucleotides: 9. The CDR3 has 17 residues. CDR1 and CDR2 (germline): SEHNR, FQNEAQ (reference sequence). The CDR3 reads CASSLPVASGDTGELFF. The CDR3 nucleotides read TGTGCCAGCAGCTTACCCGTAGCTAGCGGAGACACCGGGGAGCTGTTTTTT.

This clone was counted between two and nine times. The V gene is TRBV28, the J gene TRBJ2-1; the D is unclear. CDR1 and CDR2 (germline): MDHEN, SYDVKM. The length of the CDR3 is 14 residues. Trimming shortened V by 7 bases and J by 5 bases, and 15 bases separated the two germline ends. The CDR3 DNA reads as TGTGCCAGCACCCCCTTAGTATCCCACAATGAGCAGTTCTTC. This encodes CASTPLVSHNEQFF.

The chain has TRBV27 and TRBJ2-2; 9 bases are shared with TRBD2. The J segment lost 6 bases and the V segment lost 5 bases, leaving 10 bases of the junction unmatched. CDR3 length: 16 residues. Germline V gives CDR1 MNHEY, CDR2 SMNVEV (reference sequence). The CDR3 here is CASSPLGAGGPGELFF. The CDR3 DNA reads as TGTGCCAGCAGTCCCCTGGGCGCGGGGGGGCCCGGGGAGCTGTTTTTT.

The V and J genes are TRBV4-3 and TRBJ2-7; TRBD2 agrees at 7 bases. CDR3 size: 15 residues. With 3 bases clipped from V and 0 bases from J, the junction kept 5 bases outside the gene matches. The germline gives CDR1 LGHNA, CDR2 YSLEER. CDR3 nucleotides: TGCGCCAGCAGCCAGTGGCCGGGGGGCTCCTACGAGCAGTACTTC. It encodes CASSQWPGGSYEQYF.

The gene calls are TRBV6-6 and TRBJ2-5, with a tentative D call TRBD2 (6 bases). The CDR3 totals 14 residues. V was pared by 7 bases and J by 9 bases, with 21 bases between. The germline CDR1 and CDR2 sequences are MNHNY and SVGAGI (reference sequence). This CDR3 reads CASTPAVGWGAQYF. The CDR3 coding sequence is TGTGCCAGCACCCCCGCGGTGGGTTGGGGGGCCCAGTACTTC.

J is TRBJ2-1 and V is TRBV27, with 12 bases matching TRBD2. CDR1 is MNHEY, CDR2 SMNVEV, per germline (reference sequence). This CDR3 comprises 15 residues. The V gene end was trimmed by 3 bases and the J gene end by 9 bases; junction bases not matched to a gene: 6. The CDR3 loop is CASSFLGLAGFEQFF. DNA for the CDR3: TGTGCCAGCAGTTTCCTCGGACTAGCGGGGTTTGAGCAGTTCTTC.

The CDR3 sequence is CASSEPPGKLFF. As DNA, the CDR3 is TGTGCCAGCAGTGAACCCCCCGGAAAACTGTTTTTT. This chain joins TRBV6-1 and TRBJ1-4; no clear D. Germline V lookup: CDR1 MNHNS, CDR2 SASEGT. This CDR3 region has 12 residues. The V end lost 2 bases, the J end lost 10 bases, and 8 bases lay between the germline ends.

The V and J genes are TRBV19 and TRBJ2-4; D might be TRBD2 (5 bases). Deletions cut 7 bases from V and 14 bases from J, with 12 bases between. The length of the CDR3 is 10 residues. Germline V lookup: CDR1 LNHDA, CDR2 SQIVND (reference sequence). CDR3 loop: CASTPLEEYF. Here the CDR3 DNA reads TGTGCCAGTACCCCACTAGAAGAGTACTTC.

CDR3 residues: CASSFRWGINQPQHF. The CDR3 nucleotides are TGTGCCAGCAGCTTTAGATGGGGCATAAATCAGCCCCAGCATTTT. This chain uses TRBV5-5 with TRBJ1-5; tentatively, D is TRBD1 (5 bases). The CDR3 runs to 15 residues. Germline assignment: CDR1 SGHKS and CDR2 YYEKEE (reference sequence). Trimming cost V 2 bases and J 4 bases, with 13 bases left between them.

This clone was seen a handful of times. The gene calls are TRBV6-6 and TRBJ1-1; the D gene is possibly TRBD1 (6 bases). Between the trimmed V and J ends, which lost 6 bases and 0 bases, there was a span of 17 bases. Germline loops: CDR1 MNHNY, CDR2 SVGAGI (reference sequence). The CDR3 is 16 amino acids. CDR3 protein: CASSPTDSLMNTEAFF. The CDR3 region has the DNA TGTGCCAGCAGCCCCACGGACAGTTTAATGAACACTGAAGCTTTCTTT.